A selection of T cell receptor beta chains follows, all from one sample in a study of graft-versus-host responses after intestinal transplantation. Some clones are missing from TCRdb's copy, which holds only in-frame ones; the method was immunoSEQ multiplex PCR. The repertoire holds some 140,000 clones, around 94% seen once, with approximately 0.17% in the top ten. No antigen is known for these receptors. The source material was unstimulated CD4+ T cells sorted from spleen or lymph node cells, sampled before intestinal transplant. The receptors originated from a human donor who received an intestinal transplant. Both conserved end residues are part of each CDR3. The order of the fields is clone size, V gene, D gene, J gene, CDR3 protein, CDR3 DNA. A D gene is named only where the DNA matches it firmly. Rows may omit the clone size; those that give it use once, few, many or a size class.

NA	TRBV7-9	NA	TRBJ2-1	CASSLGLGVNEQFF	TGTGCCAGCAGCTTAGGGTTAGGCGTGAATGAGCAGTTCTTC
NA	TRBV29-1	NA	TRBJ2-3	CSVEDPWKPSTDTQYF	TGCAGCGTTGAAGATCCGTGGAAACCGAGTACAGATACGCAGTATTTT
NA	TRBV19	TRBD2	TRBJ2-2	CASSLSRAGATGELFF	TGTGCCAGTAGTTTATCCCGAGCGGGGGCAACCGGGGAGCTGTTTTTT
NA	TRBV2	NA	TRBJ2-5	CASSFQETQYF	TGTGCCAGCAGTTTCCAAGAGACCCAGTACTTC
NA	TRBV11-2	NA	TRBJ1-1	CATHAIDRLNTEAFF	TGTGCCACCCACGCGATAGACAGACTGAACACTGAAGCTTTCTTT
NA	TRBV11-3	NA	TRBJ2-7	CASSFTGSRGYEQYF	TGTGCCAGCAGCTTCACGGGCTCCCGAGGTTACGAGCAGTACTTC
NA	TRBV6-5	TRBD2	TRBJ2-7	CASRGGHSSYEQYF	TGTGCCAGCAGGGGAGGGCATAGCTCCTACGAGCAGTACTTC
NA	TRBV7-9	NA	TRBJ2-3	CASSLGVEGYTDTQYF	TGTGCCAGCAGCCTCGGGGTCGAAGGCTACACAGATACGCAGTATTTT
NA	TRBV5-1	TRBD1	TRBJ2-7	CASNAGTGEAYEQYF	TGCGCCAGCAACGCCGGGACAGGGGAAGCCTACGAGCAGTACTTC
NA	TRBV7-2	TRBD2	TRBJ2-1	CASSFRASGGVSYNEQFF	TGTGCCAGCAGCTTTCGGGCTAGCGGGGGGGTGAGCTACAATGAGCAGTTCTTC
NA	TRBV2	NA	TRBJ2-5	CASIRGQQETQYF	TGTGCCAGCATCAGGGGCCAGCAAGAGACCCAGTACTTC
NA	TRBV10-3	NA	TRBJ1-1	CAITPGVNTEAFF	TGTGCCATCACCCCTGGGGTGAACACTGAAGCTTTCTTT
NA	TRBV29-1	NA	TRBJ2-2	CSVDSPSTGELFF	TGCAGCGTTGATAGCCCAAGCACCGGGGAGCTGTTTTTT
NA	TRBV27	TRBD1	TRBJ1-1	CASSFNRGGTEAFF	TGTGCCAGCAGTTTCAACAGGGGGGGCACTGAAGCTTTCTTT
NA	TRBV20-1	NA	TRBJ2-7	CSAGIVYEQYF	TGCAGTGCGGGGATTGTCTACGAGCAGTACTTC
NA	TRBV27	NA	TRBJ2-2	CATGQLANTGELFF	TGTGCCACAGGGCAGTTGGCGAACACCGGGGAGCTGTTTTTT
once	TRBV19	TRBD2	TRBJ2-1	CASTGGGGYNEQFF	TGTGCCAGTACCGGGGGGGGAGGGTACAATGAGCAGTTCTTC
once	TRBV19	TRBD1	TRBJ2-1	CASSSLRGRSYNEQFF	TGTGCCAGTAGTTCCCTAAGGGGGCGCTCCTACAATGAGCAGTTCTTC
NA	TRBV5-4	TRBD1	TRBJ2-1	CASSSGTASYNEQFF	TGTGCCAGCAGCTCGGGGACAGCCTCCTACAATGAGCAGTTCTTC
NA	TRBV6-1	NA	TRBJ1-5	CASSPRVLEPQHF	TGTGCCAGCAGCCCCAGAGTTTTGGAGCCCCAGCATTTT
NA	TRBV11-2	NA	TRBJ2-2	CASSLLVGELFF	TGTGCCAGCAGCCTACTAGTCGGGGAGCTGTTTTTT